Here is one TCR beta chain with its context. Its antigen is currently not known. Qualities for individual bases were not recorded, and no much larger clone is one base off. This sample is drawn from a study of T cell changes during pregnancy in multiple sclerosis (dated by TCRdb to about 2019). As for the study more broadly: Changes in the T cell repertoire over the course of pregnancy were examined in this study in women with multiple sclerosis.

Receptor amplification or capture employed the immunoSEQ multiplex PCR assay. This immuneACCESS table, as held by TCRdb, lists in-frame sequences with V and J called but not all clones. Of the missing ones, under half trace to an unresolved V gene in checked studies; the others have no known cause. The sample records about 72,000 clones, about nine tenths of which are singletons. The ten largest clones capture about 0.75% of the sample. The trim is 1 base for V and 4 bases for J, with a gap of 14 bases between the germline ends. Looking up the germline V gene (reference sequence) yields CDR1 SEHNR and CDR2 FQNEAQ. The CDR3 sequence holds 16 residues, the cysteine and phenylalanine included. Just CDR3 DNA is preserved here, 48 bases in frame from base 1.

The sample consisted of peripheral blood, taken in the third trimester of pregnancy. The receptor chain draws on TRBV7-9 and TRBJ1-5, with the identity of the D gene unclear. The sequence derives from a female donor in good health, enrolled as a control in a pregnancy study. The nucleotide sequence reads TGTGCCAGCAGCTTAGTAGGCGGTCTTACAAATCAGCCCCAGCATTTT. Its product reads: CASSLVGGLTNQPQHF.